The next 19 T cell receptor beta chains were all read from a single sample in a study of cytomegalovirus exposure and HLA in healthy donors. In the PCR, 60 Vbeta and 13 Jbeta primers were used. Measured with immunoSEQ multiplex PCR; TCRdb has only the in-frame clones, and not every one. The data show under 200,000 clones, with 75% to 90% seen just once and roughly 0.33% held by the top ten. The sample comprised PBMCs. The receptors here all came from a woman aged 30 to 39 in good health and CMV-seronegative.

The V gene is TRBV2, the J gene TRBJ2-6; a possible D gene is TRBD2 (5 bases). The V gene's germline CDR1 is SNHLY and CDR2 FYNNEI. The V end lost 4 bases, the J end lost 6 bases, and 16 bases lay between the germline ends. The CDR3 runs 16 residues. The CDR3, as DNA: TGTGCCAGCAGTGGACTACAGTTAACTGAGGCCAACGTCCTGACTTTC. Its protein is CASSGLQLTEANVLTF.

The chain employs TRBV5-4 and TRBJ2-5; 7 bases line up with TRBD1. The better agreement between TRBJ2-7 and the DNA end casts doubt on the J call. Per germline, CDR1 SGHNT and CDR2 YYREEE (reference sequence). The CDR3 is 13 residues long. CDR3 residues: CASSSGQATEQYF. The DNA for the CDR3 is TGTGCCAGCAGCTCAGGACAGGCTACCGAGCAGTACTTC.

CDR3 DNA sequence: TGTGCCAGCAGCCCTAAAACAGGGGGGAGGTACAATGAGCAGTTCTTC. Protein sequence: CASSPKTGGRYNEQFF. The V and J genes are TRBV5-4 and TRBJ2-1, with 8 bases that match TRBD1. The CDR3 has 16 amino acids. The junction had 10 bases not matched to a gene; V was cut back by 4 bases and J by 4 bases. Germline V gene sequence: CDR1 SGHNT, CDR2 YYREEE (reference sequence).

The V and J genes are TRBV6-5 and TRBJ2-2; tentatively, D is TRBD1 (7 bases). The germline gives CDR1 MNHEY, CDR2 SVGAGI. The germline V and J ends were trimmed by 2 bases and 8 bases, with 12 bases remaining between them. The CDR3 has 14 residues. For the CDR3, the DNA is TGTGCCAGCAGTTACCTGACAGGGAGGGGGGAGCTGTTTTTT. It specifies CASSYLTGRGELFF.

CDR3 region: CASRRDRTMNTEAFF. CDR3 DNA sequence: TGTGCCAGTAGACGTGATCGGACAATGAACACTGAAGCTTTCTTT. V usage is TRBV19 and J usage is TRBJ1-1; weak D call: TRBD1 (5 bases). Trimming took 6 bases from V and 0 from J, leaving 14 bases between them. Germline assignment: CDR1 LNHDA and CDR2 SQIVND (reference sequence). The CDR3 runs 15 residues.

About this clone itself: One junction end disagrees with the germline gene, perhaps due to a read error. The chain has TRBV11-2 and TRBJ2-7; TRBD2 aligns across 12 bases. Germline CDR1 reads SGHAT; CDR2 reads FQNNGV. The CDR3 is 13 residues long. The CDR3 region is CASSPGLAGAGNF. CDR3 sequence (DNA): TGTGCCAGCAGCCCGGGACTAGCGGGCGCCGGGAACTTC. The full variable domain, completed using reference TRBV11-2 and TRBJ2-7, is EAGVAQSPRYKIIEKRQSVAFWCNPISGHATLYWYQQILGQGPKLLIQFQNNGVVDDSQLPKDRFSAERLKGVDSTLKIQPAKLEDSAVYLCASSPGLAGAGNFGPGTRLTVT.

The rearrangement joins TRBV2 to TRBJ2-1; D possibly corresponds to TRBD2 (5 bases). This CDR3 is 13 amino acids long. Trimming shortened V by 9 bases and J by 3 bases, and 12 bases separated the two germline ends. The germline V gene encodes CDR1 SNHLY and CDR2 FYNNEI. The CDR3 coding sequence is TGTGCCAGAACTAGAGCTAACTACAATGAGCAGTTCTTC. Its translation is CARTRANYNEQFF.

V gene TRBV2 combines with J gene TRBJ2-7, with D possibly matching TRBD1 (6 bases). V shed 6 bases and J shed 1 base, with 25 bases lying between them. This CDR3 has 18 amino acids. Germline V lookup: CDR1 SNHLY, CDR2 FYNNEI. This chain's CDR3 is CASRPISWTALNSYEQYF. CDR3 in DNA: TGTGCCAGCAGGCCCATTAGCTGGACAGCTTTAAATTCCTACGAGCAGTACTTC.

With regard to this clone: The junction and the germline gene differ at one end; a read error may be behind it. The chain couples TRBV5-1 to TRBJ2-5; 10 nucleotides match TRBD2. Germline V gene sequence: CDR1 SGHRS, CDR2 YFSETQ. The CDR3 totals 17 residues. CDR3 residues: CASSLGLLAGDQKTQYF. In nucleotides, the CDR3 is TGCGCCAGCAGCTTGGGGCTCCTAGCGGGGGACCAAAAGACCCAGTACTTC.

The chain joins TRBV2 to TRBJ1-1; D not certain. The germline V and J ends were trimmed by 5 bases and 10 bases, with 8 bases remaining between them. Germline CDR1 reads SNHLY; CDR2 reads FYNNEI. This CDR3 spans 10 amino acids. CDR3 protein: CASSFRGAFF. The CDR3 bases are TGTGCCAGCAGTTTCCGGGGAGCTTTCTTT. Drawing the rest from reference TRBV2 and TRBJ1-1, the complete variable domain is EPEVTQTPSHQVTQMGQEVILRCVPISNHLYFYWYRQILGQKVEFLVSFYNNEISEKSEIFDDQFSVERPDGSNFTLKIRSTKLEDSAMYFCASSFRGAFFGQGTRLTVV.

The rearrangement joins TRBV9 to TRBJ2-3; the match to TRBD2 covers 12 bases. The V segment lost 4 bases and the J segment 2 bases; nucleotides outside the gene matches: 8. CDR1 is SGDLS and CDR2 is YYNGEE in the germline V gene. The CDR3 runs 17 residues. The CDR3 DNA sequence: TGTGCCAGCAGCCCCTGGGCTAGCGGGGGGGCCACAGATACGCAGTATTTT. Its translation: CASSPWASGGATDTQYF.

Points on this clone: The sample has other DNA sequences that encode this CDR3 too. As DNA, the CDR3 is TGTGCCAGTTGTGTGTCTAGTGGGAGTCATAATGAGCAGTTCTTC. This sequence encodes CASCVSSGSHNEQFF. The V call is TRBV19, the J call TRBJ2-1, with D possibly TRBD2 on 5 matching bases. This CDR3 comprises 15 residues. In germline, CDR1 is LNHDA, CDR2 SQIVND (reference sequence). V gave up 8 bases and J gave up 7 bases, with 21 bases separating them.

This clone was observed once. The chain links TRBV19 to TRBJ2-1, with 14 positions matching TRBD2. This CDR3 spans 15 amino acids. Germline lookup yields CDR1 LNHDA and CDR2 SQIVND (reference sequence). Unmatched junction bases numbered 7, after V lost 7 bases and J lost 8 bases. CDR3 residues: CASNQGLAGGHEQFF. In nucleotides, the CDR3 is TGTGCCAGTAACCAAGGACTAGCGGGAGGTCATGAGCAGTTCTTC.

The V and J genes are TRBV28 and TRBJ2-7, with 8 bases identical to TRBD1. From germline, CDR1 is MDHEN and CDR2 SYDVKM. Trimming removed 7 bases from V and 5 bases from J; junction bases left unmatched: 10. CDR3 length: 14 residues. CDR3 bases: TGTGCCAGCACCACATTGGACAGGGACGACGAGCAGTACTTC. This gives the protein CASTTLDRDDEQYF.

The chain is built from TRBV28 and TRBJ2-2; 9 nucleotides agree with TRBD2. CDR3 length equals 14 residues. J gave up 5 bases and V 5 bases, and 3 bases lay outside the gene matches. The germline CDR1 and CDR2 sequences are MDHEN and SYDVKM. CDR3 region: CASSLTSGTGELFF. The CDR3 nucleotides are TGTGCCAGCAGTCTCACTAGCGGGACCGGGGAGCTGTTTTTT.

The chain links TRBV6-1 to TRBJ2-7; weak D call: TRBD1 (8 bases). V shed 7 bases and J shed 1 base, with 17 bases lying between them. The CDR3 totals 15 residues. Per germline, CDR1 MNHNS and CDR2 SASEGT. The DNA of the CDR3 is TGTGCCAGCACCACAGGGGGGGGGTATTCCTACGAGCAGTACTTC. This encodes CASTTGGGYSYEQYF.

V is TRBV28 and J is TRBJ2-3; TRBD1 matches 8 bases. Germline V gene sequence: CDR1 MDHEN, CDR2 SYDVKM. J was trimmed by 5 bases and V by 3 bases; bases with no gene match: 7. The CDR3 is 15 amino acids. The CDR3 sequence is CASSLQGAWGDTQYF. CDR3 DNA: TGTGCCAGCAGTTTGCAGGGGGCCTGGGGAGATACGCAGTATTTT.

In DNA, the CDR3 is TGTGCCAGTAGGAGGAGTGCAGATACGCAGTATTTT. Translating it yields CASRRSADTQYF. The chain is built from TRBV28 and TRBJ2-3; the D gene is possibly TRBD2 (5 bases). Germline lookup yields CDR1 MDHEN and CDR2 SYDVKM. V was cut by 9 bases and J by 4 bases, with 11 bases left in between. The CDR3 totals 12 residues.

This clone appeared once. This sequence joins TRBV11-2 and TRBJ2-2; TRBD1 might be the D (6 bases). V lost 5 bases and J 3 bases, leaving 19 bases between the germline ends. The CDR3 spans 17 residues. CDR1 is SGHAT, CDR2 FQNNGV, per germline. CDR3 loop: CASSPIGQRLYTGELFF. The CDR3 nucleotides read TGTGCCAGCAGCCCGATAGGACAGCGACTTTACACCGGGGAGCTGTTTTTT.